The 6 T cell receptor beta chains in this list originate from one sample, sequenced in a study of human T cells and chemical hapten exposure. TCRdb re-derived calls from the RACE reads in MiXCR, one entry per CDR3 protein. The sample records about 110,000 distinct CDR3 sequences, 9% to 9.5% being singletons. Time point given: patch test 2, 6 weeks after DPC sensitization. Described treatment: therapeutic diphenylcyclopropenone sensitization with weekly scalp DPC. This material consisted of whole blood, taken in connection with sensitization to the hapten diphenylcyclopropenone (DPC). The receptors shown here come from a woman aged 35 to 49 with alopecia areata. Some clones in this sample may be carry-over from other donors' samples.

The chain recombines TRBV4-1 with TRBJ2-2; perhaps TRBD2 as D (7 bases). Germline V gene lookup returns CDR1 MGHRA and CDR2 YSYEKL. Trimming cost V 7 bases and J 2 bases, with 17 bases left between them. The CDR3 runs 16 residues. DNA for the CDR3: TGCGCCAGCACCAACGAGGGGGACTATAACACCGGGGAGCTGTTTTTT. Its protein is CASTNEGDYNTGELFF.

This clonotype came up a few times. The genes are TRBV6-2 or TRBV6-3 and TRBJ2-3; possible D gene TRBD2, 6 bases. The CDR3 contains 14 residues. CDR1 MNHEY and CDR2 SVGEGT come from the germline V gene. The V end was cut by 6 bases, the J end by 0 bases, with 10 bases between. Here the CDR3 DNA reads TGTGCCAGCAGCCTCCGGGGGAGCACAGATACGCAGTATTTT. Its translation is CASSLRGSTDTQYF.

This clonotype was seen repeatedly, ten times or more. The gene calls are TRBV27 and TRBJ1-2, with D perhaps TRBD1 (6 bases). The V and J ends lost 3 bases and 7 bases respectively, with 18 bases between them. CDR3 length equals 15 residues. CDR1 and CDR2 (germline): MNHEY, SMNVEV (reference sequence). CDR3 loop: CASSLSGGAAFGYTF. The CDR3 bases are TGTGCCAGCAGTTTGTCGGGGGGCGCAGCCTTTGGCTACACCTTC.

The chain recombines TRBV6-2 or TRBV6-3 with TRBJ2-1; D gene uncertain. The CDR3 contains 15 residues. Trimming pared 2 bases from V and 6 bases from J, leaving 14 bases between. Germline-derived CDR1 and CDR2 are MNHEY and SVGEGT. The CDR3 sequence is CASSYSFGSGNEQFF. The CDR3 DNA sequence: TGTGCCAGCAGTTACAGCTTTGGTTCTGGCAATGAGCAGTTCTTC.

This clonotype was recorded at least ten times. The genes are TRBV7-2 and TRBJ2-7, with a possible D match to TRBD2 (6 bases). Deletions cut 5 bases from V and 6 bases from J, with 17 bases between. Germline loops: CDR1 SGHTA, CDR2 FQGNSA. There are 14 residues in the CDR3. CDR3 nucleotides: TGTGCCAGCAGCCTCTGGGGAGGAGGTGCCGAGCAGTACTTC. This codes for CASSLWGGGAEQYF.

This sequence joins TRBV29-1 and TRBJ2-7; tentative D call: TRBD1 (7 bases). CDR1 and CDR2 (germline): SQVTM, ANQGSEA. Trimming removed 6 bases from V and 2 bases from J, with 14 bases in between. This CDR3 is built from 13 residues. The CDR3 DNA reads as TGCAGCGTCCAGGGGGGCGCCACCTACGAGCAGTACTTC. Translated, it gives CSVQGGATYEQYF.